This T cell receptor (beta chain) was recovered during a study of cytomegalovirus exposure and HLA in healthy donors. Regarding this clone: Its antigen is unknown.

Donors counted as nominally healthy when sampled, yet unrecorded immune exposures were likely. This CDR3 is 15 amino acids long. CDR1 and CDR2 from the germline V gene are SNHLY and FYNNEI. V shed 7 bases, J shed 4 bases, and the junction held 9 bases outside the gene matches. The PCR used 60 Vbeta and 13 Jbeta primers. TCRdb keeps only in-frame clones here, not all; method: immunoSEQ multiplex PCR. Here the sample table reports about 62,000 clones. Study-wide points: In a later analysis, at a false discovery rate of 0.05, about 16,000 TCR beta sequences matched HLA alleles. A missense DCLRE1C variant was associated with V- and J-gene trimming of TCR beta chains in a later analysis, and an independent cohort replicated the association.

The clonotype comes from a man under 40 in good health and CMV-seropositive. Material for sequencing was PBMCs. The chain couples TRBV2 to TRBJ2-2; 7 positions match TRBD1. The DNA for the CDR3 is TGTGCCAGCACAATAAGGGGGCTCGGCACCGGGGAGCTGTTTTTT. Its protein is CASTIRGLGTGELFF.